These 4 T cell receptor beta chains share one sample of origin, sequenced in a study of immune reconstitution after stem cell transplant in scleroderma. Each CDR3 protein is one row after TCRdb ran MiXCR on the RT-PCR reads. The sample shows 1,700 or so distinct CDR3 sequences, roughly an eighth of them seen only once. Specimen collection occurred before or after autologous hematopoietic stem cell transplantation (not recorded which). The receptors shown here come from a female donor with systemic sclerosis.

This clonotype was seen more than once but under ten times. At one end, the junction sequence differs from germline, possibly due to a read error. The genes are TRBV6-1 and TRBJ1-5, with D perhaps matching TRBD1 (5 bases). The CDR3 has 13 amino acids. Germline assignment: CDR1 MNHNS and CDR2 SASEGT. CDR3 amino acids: CAGSEQVNQPQHF. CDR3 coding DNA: TGTGCCGGCAGCGAACAGGTCAATCAGCCCCAGCATTTT.

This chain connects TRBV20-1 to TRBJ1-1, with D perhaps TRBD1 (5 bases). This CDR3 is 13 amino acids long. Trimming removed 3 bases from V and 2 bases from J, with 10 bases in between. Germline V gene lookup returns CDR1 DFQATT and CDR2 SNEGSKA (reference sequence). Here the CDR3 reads CSASSGANTEAFF. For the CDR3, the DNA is TGCAGTGCTAGTTCCGGGGCCAACACTGAAGCTTTCTTT.

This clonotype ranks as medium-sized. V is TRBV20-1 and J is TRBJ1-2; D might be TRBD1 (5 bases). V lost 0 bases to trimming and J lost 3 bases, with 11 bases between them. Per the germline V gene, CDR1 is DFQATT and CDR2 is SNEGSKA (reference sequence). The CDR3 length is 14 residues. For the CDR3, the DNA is TGCAGTGCTAGAGATCAGGGCAGGTACTATGGCTACACCTTC. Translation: CSARDQGRYYGYTF.

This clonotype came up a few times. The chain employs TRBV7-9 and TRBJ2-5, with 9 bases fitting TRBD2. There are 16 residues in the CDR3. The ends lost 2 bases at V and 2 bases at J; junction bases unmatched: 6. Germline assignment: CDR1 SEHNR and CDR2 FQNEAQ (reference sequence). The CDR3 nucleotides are TGTGCCAGCAGCTTATGGCTAGCGGGGAGTCAAGAGACCCAGTACTTC. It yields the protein CASSLWLAGSQETQYF.